Shown below are 2 T cell receptor beta chains from a single sample sequenced in a study of OX40 agonist ivuxolimab in advanced cancers. The library came from the immunoSEQ multiplex PCR assay. TCRdb mirrors the immuneACCESS table, restricted to in-frame sequences. Some clones are absent from its copies; in checked studies, under half trace to an unresolved V gene, and the reason for the others is unknown. The sample records about 50,000 clones, 70% to 90% of which are singletons. The biggest ten clones account for approximately 11% of the sample. The material was CD4+ or CD8+ T cells sorted from blood, obtained in a trial of the OX40 agonist ivuxolimab. The origin of the receptors is an adult with an advanced solid tumor such as melanoma, head and neck, liver or kidney cancer.

This clone was observed a handful of times. V usage is TRBV13 and J usage is TRBJ1-2; D call uncertain. Looked up from germline, CDR1 is PRHDT and CDR2 is FYEKMQ (reference sequence). This CDR3 comprises 12 residues. V was shortened by 5 bases and J by 8 bases, with 12 bases between the two germline ends. The chain's CDR3 is CASSAEKYGYTF. The CDR3 DNA sequence: TGTGCCAGCAGCGCGGAGAAATACGGCTACACCTTC.

The chain couples TRBV20-1 to TRBJ2-1; no clear D. Germline CDR1 is DFQATT and CDR2 is SNEGSKA (reference sequence). This CDR3 is built from 10 residues. Trimming removed 5 bases from V and 10 bases from J, with 9 bases in between. The CDR3 is CSALTVEQFF. CDR3 sequence (DNA): TGCAGTGCTTTGACTGTAGAGCAGTTCTTC.